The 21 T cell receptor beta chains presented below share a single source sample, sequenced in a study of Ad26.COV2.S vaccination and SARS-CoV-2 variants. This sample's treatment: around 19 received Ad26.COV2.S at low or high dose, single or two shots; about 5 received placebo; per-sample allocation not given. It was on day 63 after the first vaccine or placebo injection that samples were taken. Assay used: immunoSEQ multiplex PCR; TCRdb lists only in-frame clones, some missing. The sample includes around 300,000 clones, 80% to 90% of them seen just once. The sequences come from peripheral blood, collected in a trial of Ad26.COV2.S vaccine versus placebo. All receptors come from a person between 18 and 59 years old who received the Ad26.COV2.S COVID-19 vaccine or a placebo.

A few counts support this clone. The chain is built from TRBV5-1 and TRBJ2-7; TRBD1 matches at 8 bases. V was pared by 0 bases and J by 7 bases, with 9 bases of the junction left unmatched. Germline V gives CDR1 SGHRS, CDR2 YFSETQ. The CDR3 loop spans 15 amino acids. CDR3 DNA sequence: TGCGCCAGCAGCTTGGCCCAGGGGGCGCAAGGTGAGCAGTACTTC. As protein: CASSLAQGAQGEQYF.

CDR3 DNA sequence: TGCGCCAGCAGTGAATACAGGGATTACGAGCAGTACTTC. This translates into CASSEYRDYEQYF. The genes are TRBV10-1 and TRBJ2-7; the D gene is possibly TRBD1 (6 bases). The V gene's germline CDR1 is WNHNN and CDR2 SYGVQD (reference sequence). This CDR3 comprises 13 residues. V was trimmed by 3 bases and J by 4 bases, leaving 10 bases between them.

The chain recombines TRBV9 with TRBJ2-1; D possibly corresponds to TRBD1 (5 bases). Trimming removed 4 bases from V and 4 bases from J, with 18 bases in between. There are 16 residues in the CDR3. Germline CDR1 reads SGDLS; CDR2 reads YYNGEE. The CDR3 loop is CASSFRQTSMYNEQFF. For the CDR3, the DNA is TGTGCCAGCAGCTTCCGACAGACGTCAATGTACAATGAGCAGTTCTTC.

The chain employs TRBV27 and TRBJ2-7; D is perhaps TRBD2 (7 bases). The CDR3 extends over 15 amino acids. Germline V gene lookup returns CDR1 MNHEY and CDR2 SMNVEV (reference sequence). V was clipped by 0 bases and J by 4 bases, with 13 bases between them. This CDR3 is CASSLSGGAVYEQYF. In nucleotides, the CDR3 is TGTGCCAGCAGTTTATCGGGGGGGGCAGTTTACGAGCAGTACTTC.

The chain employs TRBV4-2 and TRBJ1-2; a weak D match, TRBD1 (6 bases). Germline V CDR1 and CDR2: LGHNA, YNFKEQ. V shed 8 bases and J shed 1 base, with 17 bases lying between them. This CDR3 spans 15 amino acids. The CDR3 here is CASSAPTGGNYGYTF. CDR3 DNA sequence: TGTGCCAGCTCGGCTCCGACAGGTGGTAACTATGGCTACACCTTC.

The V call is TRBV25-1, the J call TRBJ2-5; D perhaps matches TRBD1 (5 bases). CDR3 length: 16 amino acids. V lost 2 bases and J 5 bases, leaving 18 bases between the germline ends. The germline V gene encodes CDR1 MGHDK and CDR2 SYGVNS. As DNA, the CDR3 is TGTGCCAGCAGTGAACTCCCAGGAATGGGGCGGGAGACCCAGTACTTC. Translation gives CASSELPGMGRETQYF.

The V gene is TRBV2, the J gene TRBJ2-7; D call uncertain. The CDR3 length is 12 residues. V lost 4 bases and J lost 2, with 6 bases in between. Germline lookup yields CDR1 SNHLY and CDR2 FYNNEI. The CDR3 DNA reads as TGTGCCAGCAGTGTAGCAGCCTACGAGCAGTACTTC. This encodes CASSVAAYEQYF.

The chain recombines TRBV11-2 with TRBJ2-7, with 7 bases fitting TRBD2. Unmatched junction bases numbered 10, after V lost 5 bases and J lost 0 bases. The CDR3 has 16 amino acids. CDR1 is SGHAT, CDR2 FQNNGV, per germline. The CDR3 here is CASSPRGGQSSYEQYF. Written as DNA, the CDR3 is TGTGCCAGCAGCCCCCGGGGAGGGCAAAGCTCCTACGAGCAGTACTTC.

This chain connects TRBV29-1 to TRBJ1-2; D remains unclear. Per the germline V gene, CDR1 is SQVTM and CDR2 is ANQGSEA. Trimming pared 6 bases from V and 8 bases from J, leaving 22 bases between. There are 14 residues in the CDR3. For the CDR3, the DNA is TGCAGCGTGGAAAACCACGACAATCTCGGAGGCTACACCTTC. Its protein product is CSVENHDNLGGYTF.

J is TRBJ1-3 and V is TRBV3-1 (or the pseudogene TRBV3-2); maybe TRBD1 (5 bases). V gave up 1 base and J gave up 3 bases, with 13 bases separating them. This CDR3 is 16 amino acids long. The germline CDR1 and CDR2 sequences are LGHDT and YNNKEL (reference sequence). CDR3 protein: CASSQVSGLYGNTIYF. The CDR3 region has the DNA TGTGCCAGCAGCCAAGTCTCAGGGTTGTATGGAAACACCATATATTTT.

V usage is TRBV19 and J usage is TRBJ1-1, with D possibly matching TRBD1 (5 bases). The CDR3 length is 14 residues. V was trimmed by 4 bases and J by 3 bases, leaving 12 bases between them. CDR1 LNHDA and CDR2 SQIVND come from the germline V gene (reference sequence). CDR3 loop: CASSTTPGYTEAFF. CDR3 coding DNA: TGTGCCAGTAGTACAACTCCAGGGTACACTGAAGCTTTCTTT.

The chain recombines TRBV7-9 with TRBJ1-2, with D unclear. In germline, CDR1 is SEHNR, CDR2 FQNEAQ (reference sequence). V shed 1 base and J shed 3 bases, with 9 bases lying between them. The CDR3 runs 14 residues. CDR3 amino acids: CASSLVLLDYGYTF. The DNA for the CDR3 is TGTGCCAGCAGCTTAGTGTTGTTGGACTATGGCTACACCTTC.

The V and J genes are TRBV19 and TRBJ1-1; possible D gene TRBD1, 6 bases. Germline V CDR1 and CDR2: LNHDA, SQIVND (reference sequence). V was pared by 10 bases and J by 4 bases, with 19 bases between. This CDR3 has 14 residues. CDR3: CATVDSTGSTEAFF. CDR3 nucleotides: TGTGCCACCGTGGACAGCACGGGGAGCACTGAAGCTTTCTTT.

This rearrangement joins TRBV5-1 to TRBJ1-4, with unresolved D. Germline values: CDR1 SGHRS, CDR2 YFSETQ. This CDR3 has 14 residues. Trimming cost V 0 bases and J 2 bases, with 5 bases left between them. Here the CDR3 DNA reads TGCGCCAGCAGCTTGGGCGGGACTAATGAAAAACTGTTTTTT. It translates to CASSLGGTNEKLFF. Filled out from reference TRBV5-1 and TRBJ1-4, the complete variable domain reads KAGVTQTPRYLIKTRGQQVTLSCSPISGHRSVSWYQQTPGQGLQFLFEYFSETQRNKGNFPGRFSGRQFSNSRSEMNVSTLELGDSALYLCASSLGGTNEKLFFGSGTQLSVL.

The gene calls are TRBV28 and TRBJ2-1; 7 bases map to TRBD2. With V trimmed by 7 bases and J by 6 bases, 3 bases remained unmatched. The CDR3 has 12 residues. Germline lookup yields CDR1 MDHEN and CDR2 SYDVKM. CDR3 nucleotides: TGTGCCAGCAAGACGGGAGGCAATGAGCAGTTCTTC. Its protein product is CASKTGGNEQFF.

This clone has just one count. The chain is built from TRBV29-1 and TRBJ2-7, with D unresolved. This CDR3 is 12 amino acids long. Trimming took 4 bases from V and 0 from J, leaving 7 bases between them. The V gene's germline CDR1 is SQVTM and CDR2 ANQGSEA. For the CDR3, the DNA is TGCAGCGTTGGTGGCTACTCCTACGAGCAGTACTTC. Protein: CSVGGYSYEQYF.

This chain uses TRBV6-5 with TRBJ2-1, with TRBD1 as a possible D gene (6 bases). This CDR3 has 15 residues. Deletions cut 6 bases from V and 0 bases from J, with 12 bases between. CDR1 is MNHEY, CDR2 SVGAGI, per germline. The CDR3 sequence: CASSSDRSSYNEQFF. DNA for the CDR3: TGTGCCAGCAGCAGTGACAGGAGCTCCTACAATGAGCAGTTCTTC.

The chain's CDR3 is CASSLARLNTGELFF. The CDR3 nucleotides are TGTGCCAGCAGCTTAGCGAGACTTAACACCGGGGAGCTGTTTTTT. This chain uses TRBV7-9 with TRBJ2-2; no firm D call. The V and J ends lost 0 bases and 2 bases respectively, with 7 bases between them. CDR1 SEHNR and CDR2 FQNEAQ come from the germline V gene (reference sequence). This CDR3 contains 15 residues.

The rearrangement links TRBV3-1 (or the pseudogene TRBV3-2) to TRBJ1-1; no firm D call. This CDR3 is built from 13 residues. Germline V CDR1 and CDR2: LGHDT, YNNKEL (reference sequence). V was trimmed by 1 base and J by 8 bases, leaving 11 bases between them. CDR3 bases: TGTGCCAGCAGCCAAGGCGGACGGATGGAAGCTTTCTTT. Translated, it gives CASSQGGRMEAFF.

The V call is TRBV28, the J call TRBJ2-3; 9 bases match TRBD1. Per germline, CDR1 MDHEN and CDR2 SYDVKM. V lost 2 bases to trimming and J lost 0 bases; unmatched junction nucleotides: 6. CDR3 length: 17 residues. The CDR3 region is CASSLLGTGTSTDTQYF. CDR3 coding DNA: TGTGCCAGCAGTTTACTCGGGACAGGGACTAGCACAGATACGCAGTATTTT.

The CDR3 DNA reads TGCAGCGTTGTTGTGACAGGGGATGGCGGCTACACCTTC. Translated: CSVVVTGDGGYTF. The rearrangement links TRBV29-1 to TRBJ1-2, with 8 bases matching TRBD1. Trimming at V came to 4 bases and at J to 8 bases, leaving 9 bases not matched to a gene. Germline V CDR1 and CDR2: SQVTM, ANQGSEA. There are 13 residues in the CDR3.